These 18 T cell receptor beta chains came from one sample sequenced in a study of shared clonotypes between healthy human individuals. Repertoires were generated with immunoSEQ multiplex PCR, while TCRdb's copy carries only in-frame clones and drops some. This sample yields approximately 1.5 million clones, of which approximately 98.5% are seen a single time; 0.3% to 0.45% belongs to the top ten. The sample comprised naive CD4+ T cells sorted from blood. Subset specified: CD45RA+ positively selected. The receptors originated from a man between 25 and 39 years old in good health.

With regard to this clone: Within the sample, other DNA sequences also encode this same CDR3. CDR3 nucleotides: TGTGCCAGCAGCCTGGGGACAGGGCAAGAGACCCAGTACTTC. The encoded protein is CASSLGTGQETQYF. The genes are TRBV7-8 and TRBJ2-5; 9 bases are a match to TRBD1. The junction had 3 bases not matched to a gene; V was cut back by 5 bases and J by 2 bases. This CDR3 is 14 amino acids long. Germline CDR1 is SGHVS and CDR2 is FQNEAQ.

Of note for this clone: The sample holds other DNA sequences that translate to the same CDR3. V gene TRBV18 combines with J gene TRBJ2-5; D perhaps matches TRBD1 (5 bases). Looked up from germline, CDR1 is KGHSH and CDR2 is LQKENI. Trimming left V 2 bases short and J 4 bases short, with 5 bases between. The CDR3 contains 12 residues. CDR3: CASSPTGETQYF. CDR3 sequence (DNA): TGTGCCAGCTCACCAACAGGAGAGACCCAGTACTTC.

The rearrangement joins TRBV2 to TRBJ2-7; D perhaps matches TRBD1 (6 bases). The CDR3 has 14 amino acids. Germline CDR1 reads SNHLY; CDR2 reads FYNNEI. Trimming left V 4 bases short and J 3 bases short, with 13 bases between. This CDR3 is CASSVTGSDYEQYF. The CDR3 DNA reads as TGTGCCAGCAGTGTTACAGGGAGTGACTACGAGCAGTACTTC. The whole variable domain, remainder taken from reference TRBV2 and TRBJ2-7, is EPEVTQTPSHQVTQMGQEVILRCVPISNHLYFYWYRQILGQKVEFLVSFYNNEISEKSEIFDDQFSVERPDGSNFTLKIRSTKLEDSAMYFCASSVTGSDYEQYFGPGTRLTVT.

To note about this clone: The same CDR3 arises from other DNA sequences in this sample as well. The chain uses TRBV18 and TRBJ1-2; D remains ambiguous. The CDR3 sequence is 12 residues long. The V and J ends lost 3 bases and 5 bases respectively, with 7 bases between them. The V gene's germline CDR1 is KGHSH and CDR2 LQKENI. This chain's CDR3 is CASSPTPYGYTF. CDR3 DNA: TGTGCCAGCTCACCGACCCCTTATGGCTACACCTTC.

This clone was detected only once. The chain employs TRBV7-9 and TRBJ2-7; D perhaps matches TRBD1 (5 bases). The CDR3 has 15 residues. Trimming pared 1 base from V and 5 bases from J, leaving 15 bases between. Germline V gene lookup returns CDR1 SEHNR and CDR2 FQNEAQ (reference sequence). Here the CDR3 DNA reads TGTGCCAGCAGCTTAGTTTCAGGGCGCCTCGACGAGCAGTACTTC. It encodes CASSLVSGRLDEQYF.

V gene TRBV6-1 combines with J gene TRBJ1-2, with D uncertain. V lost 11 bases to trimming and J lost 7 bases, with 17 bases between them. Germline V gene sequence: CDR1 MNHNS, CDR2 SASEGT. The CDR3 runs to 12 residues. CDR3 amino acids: CAASSQVVGYTF. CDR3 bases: TGTGCCGCCAGCAGCCAGGTGGTTGGCTACACCTTC.

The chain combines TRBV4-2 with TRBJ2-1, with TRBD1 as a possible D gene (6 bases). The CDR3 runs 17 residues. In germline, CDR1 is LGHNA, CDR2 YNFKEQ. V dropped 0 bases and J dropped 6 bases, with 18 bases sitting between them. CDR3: CASSQDFRRTVPNEQFF. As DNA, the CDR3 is TGTGCCAGCAGCCAAGATTTTAGAAGGACAGTCCCCAATGAGCAGTTCTTC.

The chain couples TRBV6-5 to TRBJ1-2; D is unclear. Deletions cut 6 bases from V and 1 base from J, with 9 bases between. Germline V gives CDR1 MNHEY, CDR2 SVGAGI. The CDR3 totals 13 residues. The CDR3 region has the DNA TGTGCCAGCAGCCTGGGTGTTAACTATGGCTACACCTTC. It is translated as CASSLGVNYGYTF.

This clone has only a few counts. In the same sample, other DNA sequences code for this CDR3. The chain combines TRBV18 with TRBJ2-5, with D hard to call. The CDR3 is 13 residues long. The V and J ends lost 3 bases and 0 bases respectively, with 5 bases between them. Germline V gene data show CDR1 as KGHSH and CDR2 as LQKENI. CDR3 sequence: CASSPQYQETQYF. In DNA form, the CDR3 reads TGTGCCAGCTCACCCCAGTACCAAGAGACCCAGTACTTC.

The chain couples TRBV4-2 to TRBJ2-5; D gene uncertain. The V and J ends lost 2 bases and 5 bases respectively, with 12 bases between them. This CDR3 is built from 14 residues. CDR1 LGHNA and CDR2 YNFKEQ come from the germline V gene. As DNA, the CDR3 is TGTGCCAGCAGCCAACCCGGTTTATATGAGACCCAGTACTTC. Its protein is CASSQPGLYETQYF.

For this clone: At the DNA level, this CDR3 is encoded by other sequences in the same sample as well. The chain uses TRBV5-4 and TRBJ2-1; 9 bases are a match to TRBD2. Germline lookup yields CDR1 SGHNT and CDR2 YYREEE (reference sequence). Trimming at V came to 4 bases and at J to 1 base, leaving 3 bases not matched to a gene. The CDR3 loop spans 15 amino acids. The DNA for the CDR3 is TGTGCCAGCAGCCCGACTAGCGGATCCTACAATGAGCAGTTCTTC. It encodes CASSPTSGSYNEQFF.

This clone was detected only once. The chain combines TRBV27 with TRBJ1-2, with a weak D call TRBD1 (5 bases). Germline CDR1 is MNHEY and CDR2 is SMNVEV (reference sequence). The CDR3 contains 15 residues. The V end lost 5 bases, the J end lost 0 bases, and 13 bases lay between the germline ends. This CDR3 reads CASSTRTGPNYGYTF. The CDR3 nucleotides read TGTGCCAGCAGTACCAGAACGGGACCTAACTATGGCTACACCTTC.

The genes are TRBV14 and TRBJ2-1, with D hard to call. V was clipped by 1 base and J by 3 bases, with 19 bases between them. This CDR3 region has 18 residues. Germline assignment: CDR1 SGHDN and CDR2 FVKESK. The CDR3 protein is CASSQVPRVGSYYNEQFF. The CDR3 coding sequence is TGTGCCAGCAGCCAAGTACCAAGGGTGGGCAGCTACTACAATGAGCAGTTCTTC.

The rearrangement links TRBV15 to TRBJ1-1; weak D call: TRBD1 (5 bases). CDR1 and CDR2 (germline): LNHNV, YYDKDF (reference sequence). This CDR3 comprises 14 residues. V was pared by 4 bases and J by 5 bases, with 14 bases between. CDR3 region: CATSIPPRATEAFF. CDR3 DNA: TGTGCCACCAGCATTCCCCCCAGGGCTACTGAAGCTTTCTTT.

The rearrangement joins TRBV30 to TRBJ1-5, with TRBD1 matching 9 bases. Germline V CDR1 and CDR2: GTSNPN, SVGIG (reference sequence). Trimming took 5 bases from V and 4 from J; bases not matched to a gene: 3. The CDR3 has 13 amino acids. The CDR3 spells CAWGQGQNQPQHF. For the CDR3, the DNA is TGTGCCTGGGGACAGGGGCAAAATCAGCCCCAGCATTTT.

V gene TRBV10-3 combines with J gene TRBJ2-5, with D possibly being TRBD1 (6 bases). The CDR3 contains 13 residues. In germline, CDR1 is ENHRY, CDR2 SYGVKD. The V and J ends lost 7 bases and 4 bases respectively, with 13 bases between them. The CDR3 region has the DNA TGTGCCATCACCAGGGGAGTGGGAGAGACCCAGTACTTC. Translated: CAITRGVGETQYF.

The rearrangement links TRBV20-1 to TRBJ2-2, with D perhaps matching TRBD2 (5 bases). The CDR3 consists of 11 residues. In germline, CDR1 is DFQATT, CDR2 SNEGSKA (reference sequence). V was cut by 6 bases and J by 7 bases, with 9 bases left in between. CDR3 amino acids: CSARRVGELFF. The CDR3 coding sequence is TGCAGTGCCCGGCGGGTCGGGGAGCTGTTTTTT.

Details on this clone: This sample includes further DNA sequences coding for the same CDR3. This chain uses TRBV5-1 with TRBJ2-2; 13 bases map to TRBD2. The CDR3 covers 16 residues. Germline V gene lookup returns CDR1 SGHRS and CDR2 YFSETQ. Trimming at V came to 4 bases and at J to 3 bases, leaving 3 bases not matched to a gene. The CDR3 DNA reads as TGCGCCAGCAGCCCGGGACTAGCGGGGTACACCGGGGAGCTGTTTTTT. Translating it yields CASSPGLAGYTGELFF.